Described below is a single T cell receptor (beta chain) sequence and its context. No antigen is known for it. This sample was included in a study of cytomegalovirus exposure and HLA in healthy donors. Researchers ran the PCR with 60 Vbeta and 13 Jbeta primers. Here immunoSEQ multiplex PCR was the method, and the copy in TCRdb shows in-frame clones only, minus some. The sample lists about 180,000 clones, about 80% occurring once. Study-wide findings and caveats: In most subjects, TCR beta sequences reportedly gave accurate predictions of HLA-A and HLA-B alleles.

J gave up 5 bases and V 4 bases, and 10 bases lay outside the gene matches. The V gene's germline CDR1 is LNHDA and CDR2 SQIVND (reference sequence). The CDR3 sequence is 16 residues long. V and J are TRBV19 and TRBJ2-2, with 7 bases aligning to TRBD1. Sequencing input: PBMCs. The TCR originated in a man between 18 and 29 years old in good health and CMV-seronegative. For the CDR3, the DNA is TGTGCCAGTAGTAACCCCGGGACAGTAGCGACCGGGGAGCTGTTTTTT. Its translation is CASSNPGTVATGELFF.